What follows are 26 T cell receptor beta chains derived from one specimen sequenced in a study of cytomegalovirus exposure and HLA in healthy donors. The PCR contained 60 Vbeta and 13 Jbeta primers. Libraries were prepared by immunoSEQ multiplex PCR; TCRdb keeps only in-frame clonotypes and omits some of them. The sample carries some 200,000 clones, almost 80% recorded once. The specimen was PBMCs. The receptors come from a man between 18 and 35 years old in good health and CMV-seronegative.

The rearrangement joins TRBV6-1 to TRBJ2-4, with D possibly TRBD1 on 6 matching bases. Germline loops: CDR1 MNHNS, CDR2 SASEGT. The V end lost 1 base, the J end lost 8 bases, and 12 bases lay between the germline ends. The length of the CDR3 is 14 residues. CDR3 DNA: TGTGCCAGCAGTGAAGGACAGGTGGTATACATTCAGTACTTC. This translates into CASSEGQVVYIQYF.

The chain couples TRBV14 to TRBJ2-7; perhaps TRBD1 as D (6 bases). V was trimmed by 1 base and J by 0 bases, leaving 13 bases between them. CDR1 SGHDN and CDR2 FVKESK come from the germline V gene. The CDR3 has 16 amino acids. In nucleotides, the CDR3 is TGTGCCAGCAGCCAAGGTCGAGGCAGGGGCTCCTACGAGCAGTACTTC. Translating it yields CASSQGRGRGSYEQYF.

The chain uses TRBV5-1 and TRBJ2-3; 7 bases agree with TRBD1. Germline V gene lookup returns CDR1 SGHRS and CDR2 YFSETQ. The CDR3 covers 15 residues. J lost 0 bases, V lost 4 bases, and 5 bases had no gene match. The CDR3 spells CASSENRGSTDTQYF. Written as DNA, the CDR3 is TGCGCCAGCAGCGAGAACAGGGGAAGCACAGATACGCAGTATTTT.

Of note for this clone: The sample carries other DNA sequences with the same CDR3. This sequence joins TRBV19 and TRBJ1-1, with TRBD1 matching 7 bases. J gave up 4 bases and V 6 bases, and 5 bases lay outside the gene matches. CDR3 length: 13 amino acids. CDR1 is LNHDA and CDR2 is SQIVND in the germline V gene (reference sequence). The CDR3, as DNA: TGTGCCAGTAGGCCGCAGGGGGGCACTGAAGCTTTCTTT. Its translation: CASRPQGGTEAFF.

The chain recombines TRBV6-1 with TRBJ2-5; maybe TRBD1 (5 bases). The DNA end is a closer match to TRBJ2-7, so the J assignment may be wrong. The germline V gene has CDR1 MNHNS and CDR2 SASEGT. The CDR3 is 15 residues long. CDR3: CASSEARSGLYEQYF. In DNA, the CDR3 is TGTGCCAGCAGTGAAGCGAGGTCAGGGCTCTACGAGCAGTACTTC.

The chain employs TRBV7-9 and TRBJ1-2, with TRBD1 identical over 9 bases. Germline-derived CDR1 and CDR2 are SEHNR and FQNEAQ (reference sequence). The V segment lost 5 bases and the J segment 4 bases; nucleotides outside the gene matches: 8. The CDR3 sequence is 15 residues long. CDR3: CASSKRTGEPYGYTF. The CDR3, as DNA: TGTGCCAGCAGCAAAAGGACAGGGGAGCCCTATGGCTACACCTTC.

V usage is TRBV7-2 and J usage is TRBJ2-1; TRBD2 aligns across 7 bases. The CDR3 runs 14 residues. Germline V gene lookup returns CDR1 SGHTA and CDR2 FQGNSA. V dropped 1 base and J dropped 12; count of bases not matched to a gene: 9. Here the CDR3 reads CASSLGSGVWGQFF. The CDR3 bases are TGTGCCAGCAGCTTAGGGAGCGGGGTCTGGGGGCAGTTCTTC. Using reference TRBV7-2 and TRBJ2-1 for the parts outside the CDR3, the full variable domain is GAGVSQSPSNKVTEKGKDVELRCDPISGHTALYWYRQSLGQGLEFLIYFQGNSAPDKSGLPSDRFSAERTGGSVSTLTIQRTQQEDSAVYLCASSLGSGVWGQFFGPGTRLTVL.

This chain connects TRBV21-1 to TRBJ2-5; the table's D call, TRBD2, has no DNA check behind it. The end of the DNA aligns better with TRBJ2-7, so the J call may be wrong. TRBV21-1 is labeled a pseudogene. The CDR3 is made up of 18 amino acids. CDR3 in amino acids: CASTKSGTRSKLTYEQYF. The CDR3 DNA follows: TGTGCCAGCACCAAATCCGGGACTAGATCTAAACTAACCTACGAGCAGTACTTC.

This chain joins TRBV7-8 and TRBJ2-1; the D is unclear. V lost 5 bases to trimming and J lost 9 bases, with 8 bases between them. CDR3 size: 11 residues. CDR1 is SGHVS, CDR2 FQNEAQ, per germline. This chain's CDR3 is CASSVDTEQFF. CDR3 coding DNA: TGTGCCAGCAGCGTAGACACTGAGCAGTTCTTC. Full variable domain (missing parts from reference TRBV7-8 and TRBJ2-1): GAGVSQSPRYKVAKRGQDVALRCDPISGHVSLFWYQQALGQGPEFLTYFQNEAQLDKSGLPSDRFFAERPEGSVSTLKIQRTQQEDSAVYLCASSVDTEQFFGPGTRLTVL.

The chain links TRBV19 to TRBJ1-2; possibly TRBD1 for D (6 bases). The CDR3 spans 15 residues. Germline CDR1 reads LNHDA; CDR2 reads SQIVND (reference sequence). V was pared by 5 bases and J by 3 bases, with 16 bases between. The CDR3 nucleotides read TGTGCCAGTAGTTTCCCGACAGGATTGGACTATGGCTACACCTTC. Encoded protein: CASSFPTGLDYGYTF.

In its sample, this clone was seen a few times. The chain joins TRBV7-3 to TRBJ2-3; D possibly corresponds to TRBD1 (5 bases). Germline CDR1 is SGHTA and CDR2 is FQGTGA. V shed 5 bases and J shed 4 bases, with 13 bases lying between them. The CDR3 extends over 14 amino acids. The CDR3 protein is CASSTTEYPDTQYF. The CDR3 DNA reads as TGTGCCAGCAGCACGACAGAATATCCAGATACGCAGTATTTT.

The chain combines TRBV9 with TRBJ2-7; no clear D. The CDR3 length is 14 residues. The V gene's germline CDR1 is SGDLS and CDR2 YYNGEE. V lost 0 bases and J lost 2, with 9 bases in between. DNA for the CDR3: TGTGCCAGCAGCGTAGGTAGTGATACCTACGAGCAGTACTTC. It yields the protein CASSVGSDTYEQYF. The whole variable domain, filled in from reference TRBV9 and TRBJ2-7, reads DSGVTQTPKHLITATGQRVTLRCSPRSGDLSVYWYQQSLDQGLQFLIQYYNGEERAKGNILERFSAQQFPDLHSELNLSSLELGDSALYFCASSVGSDTYEQYFGPGTRLTVT.

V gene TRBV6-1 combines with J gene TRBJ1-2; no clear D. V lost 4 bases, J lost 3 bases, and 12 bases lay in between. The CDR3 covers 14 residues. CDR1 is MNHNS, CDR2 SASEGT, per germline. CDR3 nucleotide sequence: TGTGCCAGCAGTGTGAACAGAGCTGACTATGGCTACACCTTC. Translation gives CASSVNRADYGYTF.

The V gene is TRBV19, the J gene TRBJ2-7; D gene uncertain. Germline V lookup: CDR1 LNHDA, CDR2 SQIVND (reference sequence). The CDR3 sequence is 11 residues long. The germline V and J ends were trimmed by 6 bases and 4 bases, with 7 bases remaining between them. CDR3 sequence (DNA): TGTGCCAGTAGACGCGGATACGAGCAGTACTTC. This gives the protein CASRRGYEQYF.

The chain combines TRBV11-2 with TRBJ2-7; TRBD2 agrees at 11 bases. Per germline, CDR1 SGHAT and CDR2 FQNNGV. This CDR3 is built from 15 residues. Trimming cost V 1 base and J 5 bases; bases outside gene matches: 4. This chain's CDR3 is CASSLALAGGNEQYF. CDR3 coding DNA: TGTGCCAGCAGCTTAGCGTTAGCGGGGGGGAACGAGCAGTACTTC.

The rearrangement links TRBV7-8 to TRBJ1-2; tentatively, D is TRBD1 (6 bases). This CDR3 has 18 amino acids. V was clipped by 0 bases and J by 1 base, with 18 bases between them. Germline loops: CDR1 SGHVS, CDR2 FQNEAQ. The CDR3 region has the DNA TGTGCCAGCAGCTTAGCCTTGTCCGTAGGGGACATTAACTATGGCTACACCTTC. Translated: CASSLALSVGDINYGYTF.

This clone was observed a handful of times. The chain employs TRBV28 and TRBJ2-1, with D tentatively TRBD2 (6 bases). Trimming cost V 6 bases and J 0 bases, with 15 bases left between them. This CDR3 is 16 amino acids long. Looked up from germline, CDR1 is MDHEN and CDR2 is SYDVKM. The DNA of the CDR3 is TGTGCCAGCAGCAGGTTAGCGGAAAGCTCCTACAATGAGCAGTTCTTC. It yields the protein CASSRLAESSYNEQFF.

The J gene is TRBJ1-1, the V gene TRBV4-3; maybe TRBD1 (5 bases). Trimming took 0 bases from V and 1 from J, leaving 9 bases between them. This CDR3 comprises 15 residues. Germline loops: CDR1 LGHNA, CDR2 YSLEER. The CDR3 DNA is TGCGCCAGCAGCCAAGATTGGGGCACGAACACTGAAGCTTTCTTT. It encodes CASSQDWGTNTEAFF.

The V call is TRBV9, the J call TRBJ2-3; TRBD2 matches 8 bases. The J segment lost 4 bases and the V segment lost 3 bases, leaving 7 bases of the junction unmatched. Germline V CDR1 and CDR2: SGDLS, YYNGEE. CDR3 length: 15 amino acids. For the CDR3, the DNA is TGTGCCAGCAGCGCAAGTAGCGGGATTCCAGATACGCAGTATTTT. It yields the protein CASSASSGIPDTQYF.

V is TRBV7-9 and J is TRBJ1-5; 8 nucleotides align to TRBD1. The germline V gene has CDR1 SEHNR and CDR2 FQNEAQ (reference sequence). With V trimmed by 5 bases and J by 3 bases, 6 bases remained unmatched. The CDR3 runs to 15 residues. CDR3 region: CASSRTGSPNQPQHF. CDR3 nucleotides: TGTGCCAGCAGCCGGACAGGGTCCCCCAATCAGCCCCAGCATTTT.

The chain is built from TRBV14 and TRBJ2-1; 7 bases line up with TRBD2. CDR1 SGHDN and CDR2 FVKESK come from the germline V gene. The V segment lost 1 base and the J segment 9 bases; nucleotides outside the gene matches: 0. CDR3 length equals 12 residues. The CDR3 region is CASSQAGGEQFF. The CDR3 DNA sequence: TGTGCCAGCAGCCAAGCGGGGGGTGAGCAGTTCTTC.

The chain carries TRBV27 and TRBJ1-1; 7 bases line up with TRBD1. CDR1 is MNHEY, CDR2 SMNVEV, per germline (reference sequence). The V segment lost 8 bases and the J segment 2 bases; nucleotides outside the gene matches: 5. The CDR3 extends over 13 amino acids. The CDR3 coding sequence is TGTGCCAGCCGGGGACAGATCAACACTGAAGCTTTCTTT. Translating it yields CASRGQINTEAFF.

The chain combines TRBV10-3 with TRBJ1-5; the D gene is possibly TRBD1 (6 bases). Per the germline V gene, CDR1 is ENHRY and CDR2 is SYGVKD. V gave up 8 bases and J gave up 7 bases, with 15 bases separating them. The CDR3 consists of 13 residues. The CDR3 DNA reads TGTGCCATCCGTACAGGGTCGGACCAGCCCCAGCATTTT. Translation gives CAIRTGSDQPQHF.

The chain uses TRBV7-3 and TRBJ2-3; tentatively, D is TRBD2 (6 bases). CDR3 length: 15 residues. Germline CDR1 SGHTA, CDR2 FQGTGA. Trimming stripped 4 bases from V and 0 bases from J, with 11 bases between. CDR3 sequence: CASSSLASSTDTQYF. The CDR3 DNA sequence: TGTGCCAGCAGCTCCCTAGCGTCTAGCACAGATACGCAGTATTTT.

CDR3 amino acids: CASSEDRLYGYTF. The CDR3 coding sequence is TGTGCCAGCAGTGAGGACAGGCTCTATGGCTACACCTTC. This chain uses TRBV6-5 with TRBJ1-2; TRBD1 matches 7 bases. The CDR3 totals 13 residues. The germline CDR1 and CDR2 sequences are MNHEY and SVGAGI. J lost 4 bases, V lost 5 bases, and 4 bases had no gene match.

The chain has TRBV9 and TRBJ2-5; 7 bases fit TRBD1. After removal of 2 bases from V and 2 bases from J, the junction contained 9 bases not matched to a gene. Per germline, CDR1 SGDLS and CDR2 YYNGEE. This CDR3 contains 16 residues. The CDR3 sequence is CASSVEGGILQETQYF. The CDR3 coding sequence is TGTGCCAGCAGCGTGGAAGGGGGCATTCTACAAGAGACCCAGTACTTC.